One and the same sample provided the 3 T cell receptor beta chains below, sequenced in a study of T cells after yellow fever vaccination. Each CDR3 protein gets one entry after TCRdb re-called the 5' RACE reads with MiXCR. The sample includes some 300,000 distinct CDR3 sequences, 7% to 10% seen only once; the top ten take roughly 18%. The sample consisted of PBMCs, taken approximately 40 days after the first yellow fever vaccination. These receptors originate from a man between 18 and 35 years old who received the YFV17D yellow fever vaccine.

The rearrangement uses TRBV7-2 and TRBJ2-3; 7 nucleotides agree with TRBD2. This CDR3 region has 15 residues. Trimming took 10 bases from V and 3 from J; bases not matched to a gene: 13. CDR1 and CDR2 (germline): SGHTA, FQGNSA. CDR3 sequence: CATPPAGERTDTQYF. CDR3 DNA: TGTGCCACCCCTCCGGCGGGGGAAAGGACAGATACGCAGTATTTT.

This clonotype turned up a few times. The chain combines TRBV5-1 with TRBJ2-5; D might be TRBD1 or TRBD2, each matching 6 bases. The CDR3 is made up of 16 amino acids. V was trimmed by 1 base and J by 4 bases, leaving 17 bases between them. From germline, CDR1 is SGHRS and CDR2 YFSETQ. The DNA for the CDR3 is TGCGCCAGCAGCTTGAGGGCCGGGGGCACGGCAGAGACCCAGTACTTC. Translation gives CASSLRAGGTAETQYF.

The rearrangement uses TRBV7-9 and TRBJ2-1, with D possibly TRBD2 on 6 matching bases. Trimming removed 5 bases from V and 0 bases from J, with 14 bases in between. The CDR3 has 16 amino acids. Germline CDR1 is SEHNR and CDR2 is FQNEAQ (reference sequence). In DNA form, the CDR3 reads TGTGCCAGCAGCCCACGGACTACCAGCTCCTACAATGAGCAGTTCTTC. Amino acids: CASSPRTTSSYNEQFF.